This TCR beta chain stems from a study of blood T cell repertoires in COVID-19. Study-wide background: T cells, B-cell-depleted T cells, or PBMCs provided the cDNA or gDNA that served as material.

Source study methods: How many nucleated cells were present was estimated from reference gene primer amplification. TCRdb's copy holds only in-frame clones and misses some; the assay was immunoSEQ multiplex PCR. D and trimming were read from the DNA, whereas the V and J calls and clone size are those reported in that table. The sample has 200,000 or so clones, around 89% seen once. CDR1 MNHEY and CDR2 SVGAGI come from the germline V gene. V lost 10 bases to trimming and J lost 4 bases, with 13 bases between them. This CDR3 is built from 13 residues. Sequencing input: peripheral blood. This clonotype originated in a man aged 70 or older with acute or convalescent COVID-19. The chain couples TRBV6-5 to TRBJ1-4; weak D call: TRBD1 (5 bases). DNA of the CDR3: TGTGCCACCTACAGGAGCCTTAATGAAAAACTGTTTTTT. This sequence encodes CATYRSLNEKLFF.